This T cell receptor beta chain comes out of a study of T-cell reconstitution after alpha-beta-depleted transplantation in children. TCRbeta library construction was performed incorporating unique molecular identifiers. TCRdb fed the PCR reads into MiXCR, producing one record per CDR3 protein. The data contain about 72,000 distinct CDR3 sequences, about 7.3% of them singletons. In its sample, this clonotype was seen many times. Looked up from germline, CDR1 is DFQATT and CDR2 is SNEGSKA (reference sequence). This CDR3 has 12 amino acids. V lost 8 bases to trimming and J lost 6 bases; unmatched junction nucleotides: 6.

The rearrangement joins TRBV20-1 to TRBJ2-2; 7 positions match TRBD2. The source of this sequence is a human donor who donated a stem cell graft to a child with acute lymphoblastic leukemia. The sequences come from PBMCs from the stem cell graft donor, collected from the stem cell graft. The CDR3 region has the DNA TGCAGTTCCCAGCGGGGACCCGGGGAGCTGTTTTTT. Translated, it gives CSSQRGPGELFF.